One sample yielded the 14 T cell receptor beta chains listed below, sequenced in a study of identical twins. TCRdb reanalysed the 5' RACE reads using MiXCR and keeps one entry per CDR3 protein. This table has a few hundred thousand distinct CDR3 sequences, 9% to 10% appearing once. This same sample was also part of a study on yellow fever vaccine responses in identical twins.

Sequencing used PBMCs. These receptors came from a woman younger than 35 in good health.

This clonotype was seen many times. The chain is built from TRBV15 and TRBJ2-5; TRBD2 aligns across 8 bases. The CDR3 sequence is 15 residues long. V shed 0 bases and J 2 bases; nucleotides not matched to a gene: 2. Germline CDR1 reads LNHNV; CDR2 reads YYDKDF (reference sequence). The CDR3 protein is CATSRDAGGQETQYF. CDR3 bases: TGTGCCACCAGCAGAGACGCGGGGGGACAAGAGACCCAGTACTTC.

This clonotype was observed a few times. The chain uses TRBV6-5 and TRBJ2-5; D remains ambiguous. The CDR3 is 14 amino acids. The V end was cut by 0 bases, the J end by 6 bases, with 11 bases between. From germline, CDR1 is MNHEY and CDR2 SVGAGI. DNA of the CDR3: TGTGCCAGCAGTTACTCTCAGGCCCCGCAGACCCAGTACTTC. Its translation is CASSYSQAPQTQYF.

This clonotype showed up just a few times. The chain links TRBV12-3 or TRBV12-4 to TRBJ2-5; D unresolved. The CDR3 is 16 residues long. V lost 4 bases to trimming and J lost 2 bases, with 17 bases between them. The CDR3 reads CASSYRGGQSQETQYF. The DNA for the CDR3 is TGTGCCAGCAGTTATAGAGGTGGGCAGTCTCAAGAGACCCAGTACTTC.

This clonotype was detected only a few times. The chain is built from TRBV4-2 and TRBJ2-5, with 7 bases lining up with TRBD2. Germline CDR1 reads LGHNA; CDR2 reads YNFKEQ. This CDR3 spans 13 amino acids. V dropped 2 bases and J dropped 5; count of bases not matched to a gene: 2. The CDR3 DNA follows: TGTGCCAGCAGCCAACTCGGGGGGGAGACCCAGTACTTC. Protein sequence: CASSQLGGETQYF.

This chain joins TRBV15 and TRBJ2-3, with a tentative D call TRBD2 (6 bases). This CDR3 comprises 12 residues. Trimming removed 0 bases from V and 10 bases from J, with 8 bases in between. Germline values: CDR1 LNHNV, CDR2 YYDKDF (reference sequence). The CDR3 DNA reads TGTGCCACCAGCAGAGATGGGAGGCCGCAGTATTTT. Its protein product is CATSRDGRPQYF.

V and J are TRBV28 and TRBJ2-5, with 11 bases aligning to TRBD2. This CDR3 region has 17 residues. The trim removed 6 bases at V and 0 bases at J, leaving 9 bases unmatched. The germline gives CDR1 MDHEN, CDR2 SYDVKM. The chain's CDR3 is CASSSTSGSEYQETQYF. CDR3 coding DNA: TGTGCCAGCAGCTCAACTAGCGGGAGCGAGTACCAAGAGACCCAGTACTTC. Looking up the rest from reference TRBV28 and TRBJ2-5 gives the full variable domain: DVKVTQSSRYLVKRTGEKVFLECVQDMDHENMFWYRQDPGLGLRLIYFSYDVKMKEKGDIPEGYSVSREKKERFSLILESASTNQTSMYLCASSSTSGSEYQETQYFGPGTRLLVL.

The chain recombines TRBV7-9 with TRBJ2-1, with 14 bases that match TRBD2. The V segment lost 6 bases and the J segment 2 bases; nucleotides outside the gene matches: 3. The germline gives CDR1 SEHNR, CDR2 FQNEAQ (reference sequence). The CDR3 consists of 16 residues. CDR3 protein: CASSTTSGRAYNEQFF. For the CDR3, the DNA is TGTGCCAGCAGTACGACTAGCGGGAGGGCCTACAATGAGCAGTTCTTC.

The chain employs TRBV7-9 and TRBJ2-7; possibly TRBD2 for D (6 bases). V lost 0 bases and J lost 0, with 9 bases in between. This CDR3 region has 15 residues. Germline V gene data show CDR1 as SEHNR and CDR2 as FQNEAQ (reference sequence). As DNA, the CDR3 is TGTGCCAGCAGCTTAGCTTGGGAGGCCTCCTACGAGCAGTACTTC. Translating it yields CASSLAWEASYEQYF.

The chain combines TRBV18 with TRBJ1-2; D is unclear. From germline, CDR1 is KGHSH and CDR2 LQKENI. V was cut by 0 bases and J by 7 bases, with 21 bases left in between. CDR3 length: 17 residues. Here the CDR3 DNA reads TGTGCCAGCTCACCACCGAGTCACGAGACCGTCTGGGCTGGCTACACCTTC. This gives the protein CASSPPSHETVWAGYTF.

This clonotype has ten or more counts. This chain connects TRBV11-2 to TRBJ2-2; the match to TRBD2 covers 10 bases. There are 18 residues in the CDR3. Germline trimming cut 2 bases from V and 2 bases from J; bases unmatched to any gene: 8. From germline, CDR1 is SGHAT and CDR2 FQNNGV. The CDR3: CASSLKRGGYSNTGELFF. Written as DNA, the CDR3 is TGTGCCAGCAGCTTAAAGCGGGGGGGATATAGTAACACCGGGGAGCTGTTTTTT. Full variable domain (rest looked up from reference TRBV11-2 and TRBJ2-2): EAGVAQSPRYKIIEKRQSVAFWCNPISGHATLYWYQQILGQGPKLLIQFQNNGVVDDSQLPKDRFSAERLKGVDSTLKIQPAKLEDSAVYLCASSLKRGGYSNTGELFFGEGSRLTVL.

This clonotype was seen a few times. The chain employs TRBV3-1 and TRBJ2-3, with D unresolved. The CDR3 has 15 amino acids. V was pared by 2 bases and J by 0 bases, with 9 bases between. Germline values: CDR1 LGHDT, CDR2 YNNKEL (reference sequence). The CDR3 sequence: CASSQQYASTDTQYF. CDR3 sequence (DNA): TGTGCCAGCAGCCAACAGTACGCGAGCACAGATACGCAGTATTTT.

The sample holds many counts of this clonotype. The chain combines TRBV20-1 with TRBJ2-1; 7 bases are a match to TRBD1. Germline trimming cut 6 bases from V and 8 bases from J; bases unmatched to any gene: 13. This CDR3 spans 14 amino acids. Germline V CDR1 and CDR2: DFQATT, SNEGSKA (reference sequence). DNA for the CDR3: TGCAGTGCCACTCAGATCGACAGGGCCGATGAGCAGTTCTTC. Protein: CSATQIDRADEQFF.

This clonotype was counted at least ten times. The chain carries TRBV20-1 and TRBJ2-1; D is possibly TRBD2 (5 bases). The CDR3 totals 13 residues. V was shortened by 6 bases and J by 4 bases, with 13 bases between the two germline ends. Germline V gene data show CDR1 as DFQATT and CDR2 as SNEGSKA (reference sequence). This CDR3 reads CSAEGGLYNEQFF. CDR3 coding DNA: TGCAGTGCCGAGGGTGGACTGTACAATGAGCAGTTCTTC.

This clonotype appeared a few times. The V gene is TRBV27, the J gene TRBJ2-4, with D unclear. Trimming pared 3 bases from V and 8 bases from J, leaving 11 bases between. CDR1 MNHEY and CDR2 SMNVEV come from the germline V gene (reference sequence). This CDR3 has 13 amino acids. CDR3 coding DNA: TGTGCCAGCAGTTTTGTCGGTGGGGACATTCAGTACTTC. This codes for CASSFVGGDIQYF.